The table lists the clone carrying this T cell receptor (beta chain) with many counts. RNA transcripts served as the template for amplifying TCR beta CDR3 regions. HTBI primers were the set used in a first-round RT-PCR of the TCR CDR3. TCRdb processed the multiplex PCR reads anew with MiXCR; each CDR3 protein has one entry. The table lists fewer than 350,000 distinct CDR3 sequences, approximately 19% of them singletons. This sample is drawn from a study of T cells in Graves' hyperthyroidism and ophthalmopathy. The germline gives CDR1 LGHDT, CDR2 YNNKEL (reference sequence). The CDR3 has 13 amino acids. Trimming pared 7 bases from V and 4 bases from J, leaving 13 bases between. Not enrolled were patients with uncontrolled infection, other autoimmune disease, pregnancy or lactation.

This clonotype was obtained from a man in his fifties with Graves' ophthalmopathy. Sample: blood. This chain links TRBV3-1 with TRBJ1-1; weak D call: TRBD1 (6 bases). CDR3 nucleotide sequence: TGTGCCAGCACTACAGGGTTGGCCACTGAAGCTTTCTTT. It is translated as CASTTGLATEAFF.